This TCR beta chain was profiled in a study of blood T cell repertoires in COVID-19. Sequenced by immunoSEQ multiplex PCR; TCRdb stores in-frame clones only, minus some. The repertoire holds 100,000 to 150,000 clones, with around 85% as singletons. V lost 2 bases and J lost 2, with 6 bases in between. Germline V gene lookup returns CDR1 SGHTA and CDR2 FQGNSA. The CDR3 contains 13 residues. Specimen: peripheral blood. The source of this sequence is a woman older than 75 with COVID-19, enrolled during active disease. The chain uses TRBV7-2 and TRBJ1-2; possible D gene TRBD1, 5 bases. The CDR3 region is CASSLKGNYGYTF. The CDR3 nucleotides are TGTGCCAGCAGCTTAAAGGGGAACTATGGCTACACCTTC.